This TCR beta chain was obtained from a study of cytomegalovirus exposure and HLA in healthy donors. Germline CDR1 is SEHNR and CDR2 is FQNEAQ (reference sequence). This CDR3 is built from 16 residues. V shed 2 bases, J shed 1 base, and the junction held 3 bases outside the gene matches. The data were produced by immunoSEQ multiplex PCR, yet TCRdb's version contains in-frame clones alone and is incomplete. The data contain fewer than 400,000 clones, approximately 86% of them singletons. This clone occurred once. Its antigen is still unknown. Points from the study as a whole: With high specificity and sensitivity, the classifier reportedly diagnosed cytomegalovirus status. According to a subsequent analysis, TCR clusters from the first cohort were inclined to appear together in the 110 or so validation repertoires. According to the study, around 180 TCR beta chains were cytomegalovirus-associated.

This rearrangement joins TRBV7-9 to TRBJ2-2; 8 nucleotides align to TRBD2. The receptor comes from a man aged 25-40 years in good health and CMV-seronegative. What was sequenced was PBMCs. The CDR3 sequence: CASSLRGTRNTGELFF. As DNA, the CDR3 is TGTGCCAGCAGCTTAAGAGGGACTAGGAACACCGGGGAGCTGTTTTTT.